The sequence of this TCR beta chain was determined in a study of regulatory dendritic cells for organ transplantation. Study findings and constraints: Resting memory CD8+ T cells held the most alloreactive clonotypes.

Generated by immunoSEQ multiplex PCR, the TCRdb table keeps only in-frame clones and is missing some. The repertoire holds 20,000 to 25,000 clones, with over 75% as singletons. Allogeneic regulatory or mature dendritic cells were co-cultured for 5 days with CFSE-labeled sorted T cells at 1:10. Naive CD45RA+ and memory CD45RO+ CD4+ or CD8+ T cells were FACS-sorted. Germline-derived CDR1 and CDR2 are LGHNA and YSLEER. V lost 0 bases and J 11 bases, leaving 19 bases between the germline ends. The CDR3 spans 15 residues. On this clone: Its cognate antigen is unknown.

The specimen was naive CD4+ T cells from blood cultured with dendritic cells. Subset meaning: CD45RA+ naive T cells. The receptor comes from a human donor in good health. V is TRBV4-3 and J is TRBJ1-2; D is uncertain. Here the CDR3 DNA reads TGCGCCAGCAGCCAAGATTTCAATACTCGGGTCTTGTACACCTTC. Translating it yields CASSQDFNTRVLYTF.